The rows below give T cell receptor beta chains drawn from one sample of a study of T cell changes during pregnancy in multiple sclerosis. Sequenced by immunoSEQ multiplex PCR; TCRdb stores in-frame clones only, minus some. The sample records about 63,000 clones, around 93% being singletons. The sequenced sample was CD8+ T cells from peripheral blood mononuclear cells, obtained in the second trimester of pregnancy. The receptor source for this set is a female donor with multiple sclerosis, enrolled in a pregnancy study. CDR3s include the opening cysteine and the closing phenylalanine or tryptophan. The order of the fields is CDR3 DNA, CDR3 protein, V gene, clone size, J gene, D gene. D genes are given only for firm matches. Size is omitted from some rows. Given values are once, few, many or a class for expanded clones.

TGTGCCAGCAGTGAAGGTCTAGCGGGAGTCGCCGGGGAGCTGTTTTTT CASSEGLAGVAGELFF TRBV25-1 . TRBJ2-2 TRBD2
TGTGCCAGCAGTTGGCAATCCCCCACGGGAGGCGGGAGGGAAGACGAGCAGTACTTC CASSWQSPTGGGREDEQYF TRBV28 . TRBJ2-7 TRBD2
TGTGCCAGCAGTTACCGGGCGGGAGCAGTAAATGAGCAGTTCTTC CASSYRAGAVNEQFF TRBV6-5 . TRBJ2-1 TRBD2
TGTGCCAGCAGTGATGGGACTAGCGGCGTCACAGATACGCAGTATTTT CASSDGTSGVTDTQYF TRBV6-1 . TRBJ2-3 TRBD2
TGTGCCAGTAGTTCACATTCGGACAGGATTAGCACAGATACGCAGTATTTT CASSSHSDRISTDTQYF TRBV19 . TRBJ2-3 TRBD1
TGTGCCAGCCAGAACAGGGCCTCCTACGAGCAGTACTTC CASQNRASYEQYF TRBV27 once TRBJ2-7 .
TGTGCCAGCAGCTTAGGATCGGGACAGGGACCTTTGGAGGAGCAGTTCTTC CASSLGSGQGPLEEQFF TRBV11-3 . TRBJ2-1 TRBD1
TGTGCCAGCAGTTTGGCCCTAGACGGCCAGCCCCAGCATTTT CASSLALDGQPQHF TRBV27 . TRBJ1-5 .
TGTGCCATCAGTGAGGCCTCGCTGGGACTAGCGGTCTACTACGAGCAGTACTTC CAISEASLGLAVYYEQYF TRBV10-3 . TRBJ2-7 TRBD2
TGTGCCAGCAGCTACACAGGGGGAGACACCATATATTTT CASSYTGGDTIYF TRBV2 . TRBJ1-3 TRBD1
TGTGCCAGCAGCCCTGGACAGATGAACACTGAAGCTTTCTTT CASSPGQMNTEAFF TRBV9 . TRBJ1-1 .
TGCGCCAGCAGCCAAGAATTTGCCCCGCGCCCCTCTGGGGCCAACGTCCTGACTTTC CASSQEFAPRPSGANVLTF TRBV4-3 . TRBJ2-6 .
TGTGCCAGCAGTCGACAGGGTGGTAACTACGAGCAGTACTTC CASSRQGGNYEQYF TRBV7-9 . TRBJ2-7 TRBD1
TGTGCCAGCAGCCCCGGACAGGGGGAGGATGTTCTGGATACGCAGTATTTT CASSPGQGEDVLDTQYF TRBV7-9 . TRBJ2-3 TRBD1
TGCGCCAGCAGCCAGTTACAGGGGGCGGGGTACACTGAAGCTTTCTTT CASSQLQGAGYTEAFF TRBV4-1 . TRBJ1-1 TRBD1
TGTGCCAGCTCCCTCGTTCCCTACGAGCAGTACTTC CASSLVPYEQYF TRBV18 . TRBJ2-7 .
TGTGCCCCCGGCTTCCGGGACACCGGGGAGCTGTTTTTT CAPGFRDTGELFF TRBV10-3 . TRBJ2-2 .
TGTGCCAGCAGCTCGGGACAGGGGCCCCAAGAGACCCAGTACTTC CASSSGQGPQETQYF TRBV11-2 . TRBJ2-5 TRBD1
TGCGCCAGCAGCCAGGGGAGTTCTGAAGCTTTCTTT CASSQGSSEAFF TRBV4-1 . TRBJ1-1 .
TGTGCCAGCAGCGCCTACTCCTACGAGCAGTACTTC CASSAYSYEQYF TRBV13 . TRBJ2-7 .
TGTGCCAGTAGTATAGGAACGGGTTTGAACACTGAAGCTTTCTTT CASSIGTGLNTEAFF TRBV19 . TRBJ1-1 .
TGTGCCAGCAGCCAAGGAGTGGCAGGGAACTACGAGCAGTACTTC CASSQGVAGNYEQYF TRBV14 . TRBJ2-7 .
TGTGCCAGCAGTTTATCGACTAGCGGGGTCTCCTACGAGCAGTACTTC CASSLSTSGVSYEQYF TRBV7-9 . TRBJ2-7 TRBD2
TGTGCCAGCAGCACCTTGGGGGGGCTGAACACTGAAGCTTTCTTT CASSTLGGLNTEAFF TRBV14 . TRBJ1-1 .
TGTGCCAGCAGCGAAAGCCCCGGGGGCACAGATACGCAGTATTTT CASSESPGGTDTQYF TRBV7-3 . TRBJ2-3 .
TGTGCCAGCAGCCCAGGCGAGGGATCCAATGAAAAACTGTTTTTT CASSPGEGSNEKLFF TRBV5-6 . TRBJ1-4 .
TGTGCCAGCAGCCCCGGGACAGGGAGGCATGGCTACACCTTC CASSPGTGRHGYTF TRBV9 . TRBJ1-2 TRBD1
TGTGCCAGCAGTTTGGGGACTAGCGACTACAATGAGCAGTTCTTC CASSLGTSDYNEQFF TRBV6-4 . TRBJ2-1 TRBD2